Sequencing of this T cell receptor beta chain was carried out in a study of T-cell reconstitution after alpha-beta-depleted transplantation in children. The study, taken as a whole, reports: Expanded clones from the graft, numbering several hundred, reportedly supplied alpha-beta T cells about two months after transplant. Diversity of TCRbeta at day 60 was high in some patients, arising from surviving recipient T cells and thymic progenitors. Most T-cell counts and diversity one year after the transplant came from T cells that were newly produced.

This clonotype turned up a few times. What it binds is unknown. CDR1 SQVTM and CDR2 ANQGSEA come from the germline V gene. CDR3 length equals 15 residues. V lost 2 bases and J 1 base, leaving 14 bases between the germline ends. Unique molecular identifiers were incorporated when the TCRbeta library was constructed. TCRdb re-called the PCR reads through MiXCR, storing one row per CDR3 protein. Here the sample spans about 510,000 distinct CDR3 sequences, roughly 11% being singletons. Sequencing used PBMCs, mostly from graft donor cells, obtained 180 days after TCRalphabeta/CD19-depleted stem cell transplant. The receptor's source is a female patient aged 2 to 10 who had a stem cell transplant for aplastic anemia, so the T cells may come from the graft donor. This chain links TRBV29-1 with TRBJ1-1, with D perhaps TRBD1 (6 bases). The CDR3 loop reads CSVEHRTVKNTEAFF. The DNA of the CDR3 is TGCAGCGTTGAACACCGGACAGTGAAGAACACTGAAGCTTTCTTT. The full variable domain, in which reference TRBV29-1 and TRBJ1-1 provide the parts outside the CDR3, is SAVISQKPSRDICQRGTSLTIQCQVDSQVTMMFWYRQQPGQSLTLIATANQGSEATYESGFVIDKFPISRPNLTFSTLTVSNMSPEDSSIYLCSVEHRTVKNTEAFFGQGTRLTVV.